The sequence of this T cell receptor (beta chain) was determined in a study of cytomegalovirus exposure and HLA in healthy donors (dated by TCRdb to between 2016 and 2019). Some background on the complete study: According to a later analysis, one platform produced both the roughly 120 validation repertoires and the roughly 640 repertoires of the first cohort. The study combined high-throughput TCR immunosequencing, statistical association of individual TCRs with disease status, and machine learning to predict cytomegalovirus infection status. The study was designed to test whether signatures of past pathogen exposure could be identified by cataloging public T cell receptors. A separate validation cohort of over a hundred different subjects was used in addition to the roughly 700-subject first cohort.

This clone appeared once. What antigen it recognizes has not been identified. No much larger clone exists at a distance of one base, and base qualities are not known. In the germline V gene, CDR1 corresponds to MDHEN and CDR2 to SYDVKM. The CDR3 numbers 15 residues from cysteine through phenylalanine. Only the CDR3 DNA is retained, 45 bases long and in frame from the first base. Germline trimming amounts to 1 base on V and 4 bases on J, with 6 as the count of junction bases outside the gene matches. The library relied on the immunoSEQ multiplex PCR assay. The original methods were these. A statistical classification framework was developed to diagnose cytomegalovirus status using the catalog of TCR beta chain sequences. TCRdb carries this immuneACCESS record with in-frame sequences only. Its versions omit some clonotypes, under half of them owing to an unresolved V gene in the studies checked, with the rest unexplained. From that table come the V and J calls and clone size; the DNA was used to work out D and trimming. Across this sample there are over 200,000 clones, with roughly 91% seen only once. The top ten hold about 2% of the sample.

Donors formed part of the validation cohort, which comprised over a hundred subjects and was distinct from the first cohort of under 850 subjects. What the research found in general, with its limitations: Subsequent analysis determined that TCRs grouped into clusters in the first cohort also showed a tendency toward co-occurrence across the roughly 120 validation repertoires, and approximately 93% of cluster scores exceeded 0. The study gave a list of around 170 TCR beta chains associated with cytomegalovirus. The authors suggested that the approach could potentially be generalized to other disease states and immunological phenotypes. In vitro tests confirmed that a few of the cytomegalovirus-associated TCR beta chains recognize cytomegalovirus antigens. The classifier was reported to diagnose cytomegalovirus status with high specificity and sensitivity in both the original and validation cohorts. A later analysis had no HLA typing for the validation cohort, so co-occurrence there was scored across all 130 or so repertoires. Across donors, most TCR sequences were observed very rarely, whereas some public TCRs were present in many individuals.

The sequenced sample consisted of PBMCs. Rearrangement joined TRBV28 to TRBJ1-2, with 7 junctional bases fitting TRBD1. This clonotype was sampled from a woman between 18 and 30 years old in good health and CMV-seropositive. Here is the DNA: TGTGCCAGCAGTTTATCCCGACAGGGCCCCTATGGCTACACCTTC. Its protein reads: CASSLSRQGPYGYTF.